The T cell receptor (beta chain) under discussion was sequenced for a study of blood T cell repertoires in COVID-19. Whole-study context: From the United States, Italy and Spain came samples of acute and convalescent COVID-19.

This CDR3 has 17 amino acids. J gave up 3 bases and V 5 bases, and 13 bases lay outside the gene matches. Germline loops: CDR1 SGHAT, CDR2 FQNNGV. Under the authors' procedure: Amplification with reference gene primers provided the estimates of nucleated cell counts. The method was immunoSEQ multiplex PCR; TCRdb's version includes in-frame clones alone and lacks a portion of them. The DNA gave D and trimming, while V, J and clone size come from that table. The profile shows about 160,000 clones, roughly 85% of them singletons. The TCR originated in a man between 65 and 85 years old with acute or convalescent COVID-19. Sequenced material: peripheral blood. The chain has TRBV11-2 and TRBJ2-5; TRBD2 aligns across 9 bases. CDR3 sequence reads: CASSPARTSGWEETQYF. The CDR3 nucleotides read TGTGCCAGCAGCCCAGCCCGTACTAGCGGGTGGGAAGAGACCCAGTACTTC.